Listed below are T cell receptor beta chains from one sample, sequenced in a study of T-cell reconstitution after alpha-beta-depleted transplantation in children. TCRdb reprocessed the PCR reads with MiXCR, giving one entry per CDR3 protein. The sample holds about 50,000 distinct CDR3 sequences; about 5.7% are singletons and the top ten take 30%. The material sequenced was PBMCs, mostly from graft donor cells, taken 60 days after TCRalphabeta/CD19-depleted stem cell transplant. Every receptor here comes from a female patient aged 2-9 years who had a stem cell transplant for aplastic anemia, so the T cells may come from the graft donor. Each CDR3 is given with its conserved first and last residue. A D gene is named only where the DNA matches it firmly. Part of the rows lack a size; the others show once, few, many or a class for expanded clones.

>TRBJ1-1|-|TRBV18|-
TGTGCCAGCTCGCTCATGAGGCCGGGGGCGAGGACTGAAGCTTTCTTT
CASSLMRPGARTEAFF
>TRBJ1-3|many|TRBV20-1|-
TGCAGTTTTTTGGGGGAAGCGGTTTCTGGAAACACCATATATTTT
CSFLGEAVSGNTIYF
>TRBJ1-5|many|TRBV29-1|-
TGCAGCGTTGAACCGGTCAGCAATCAGCCCCAGCATTTT
CSVEPVSNQPQHF
>TRBJ2-5|many|TRBV3-1|-
TGTGCCAGCAGCCAAGAAGCCGGGACGGAAGAGACCCAGTACTTC
CASSQEAGTEETQYF
>TRBJ2-5|-|TRBV7-9|TRBD2
TGTGCCAGCAGCAGGGGACTAGCGGGGTTGGAGACCCAGTACTTC
CASSRGLAGLETQYF
>TRBJ2-5|many|TRBV7-9|-
TGTGCCAGCAGCTCAGACGGGGTGGAGACCCAGTACTTC
CASSSDGVETQYF
>TRBJ1-5|many|TRBV19|TRBD1
TGTGCCAGTAGTGTTCAGGGGGCGCGGTATCAGCCCCAGCATTTT
CASSVQGARYQPQHF
>TRBJ2-3|many|TRBV15|-
TGTGCCACCAGCAGAGCTACTGATACGCAGTATTTT
CATSRATDTQYF
>TRBJ2-5|many|TRBV20-1|TRBD2
TGCAGTGCGCGTTTAGCGGGGGCCCAAGAGACCCAGTACTTC
CSARLAGAQETQYF
>TRBJ1-6|many|TRBV20-1|-
TGCAGTGCAAACGACCCGACCATCTATAATTCACCCCTCCACTTT
CSANDPTIYNSPLHF
>TRBJ2-3|-|TRBV5-5|-
TGTGCCAGCAGCGTACAACCGAGGTCAGGGAGCACAGATACGCAGTATTTT
CASSVQPRSGSTDTQYF
>TRBJ1-2|many|TRBV3-1|-
TGTGCCAGCAGCCAAACGGTTAACTATGGCTACACCTTC
CASSQTVNYGYTF
>TRBJ1-1|-|TRBV18|-
TGTGCCAGCGCCCTTGGGGGGGACACTGAAGCTTTCTTT
CASALGGDTEAFF
>TRBJ2-1|few|TRBV4-1|TRBD2
TGCGCCAGCAGCTGGGGGGGACTAGCGGTCTACAATGAGCAGTTCTTC
CASSWGGLAVYNEQFF
>TRBJ2-2|many|TRBV12-3/TRBV12-4|TRBD2
TGTGCCAGCAGTTTGGTCGGGGGGACCGGGGAGCTGTTTTTT
CASSLVGGTGELFF
>TRBJ2-7|-|TRBV5-1|TRBD1
TGCGCCAGCAGCGTACAGGGGTTGAGCGAGCAGTACTTC
CASSVQGLSEQYF
>TRBJ2-3|many|TRBV24-1|-
TGTGCCACGACCGCAGATACGCAGTATTTT
CATTADTQYF
>TRBJ2-1|few|TRBV5-5|TRBD2
TGTGCCAGCAGCTTGGCGGGGGGCAATGAGCAGTTCTTC
CASSLAGGNEQFF
>TRBJ2-6|many|TRBV5-4|-
TGTGCCAGCAGCCAGAGTAATCGGGCTGGGGCCAACGTCCTGACTTTC
CASSQSNRAGANVLTF
>TRBJ1-2|few|TRBV30|-
TGTGCCTTTGCGGGCCTCGGGGGCTACACCTTC
CAFAGLGGYTF
>TRBJ2-5|many|TRBV7-8|-
TGTGCCAGCATCTGGGGAGAGACCCAGTACTTC
CASIWGETQYF
>TRBJ2-1|many|TRBV28|-
TGTGCCACCGGGACTCCATGGGGTGAGCAGTTCTTC
CATGTPWGEQFF